The TCR beta chain under discussion was sequenced for a study of T cell responses to AZD1222 COVID-19 vaccine. About the study: Whether given at about 4 or about 12 weeks, second doses were pooled.

CDR3 length equals 14 residues. V was clipped by 0 bases and J by 1 base, with 6 bases between them. Germline CDR1 is KGHSH and CDR2 is LQKENI. TCRdb keeps only in-frame clones here, not all; method: immunoSEQ multiplex PCR. The table includes some 130,000 clones, around 86% detected once. Here the sequenced sample was peripheral blood, taken on day 0 of AZD1222 vaccination. This receptor was taken from an adult in good health. The chain carries TRBV18 and TRBJ1-2; tentative D call: TRBD1 (5 bases). The CDR3 bases are TGTGCCAGCTCACCACCGACAGTTAACTATGGCTACACCTTC. Its protein is CASSPPTVNYGYTF.